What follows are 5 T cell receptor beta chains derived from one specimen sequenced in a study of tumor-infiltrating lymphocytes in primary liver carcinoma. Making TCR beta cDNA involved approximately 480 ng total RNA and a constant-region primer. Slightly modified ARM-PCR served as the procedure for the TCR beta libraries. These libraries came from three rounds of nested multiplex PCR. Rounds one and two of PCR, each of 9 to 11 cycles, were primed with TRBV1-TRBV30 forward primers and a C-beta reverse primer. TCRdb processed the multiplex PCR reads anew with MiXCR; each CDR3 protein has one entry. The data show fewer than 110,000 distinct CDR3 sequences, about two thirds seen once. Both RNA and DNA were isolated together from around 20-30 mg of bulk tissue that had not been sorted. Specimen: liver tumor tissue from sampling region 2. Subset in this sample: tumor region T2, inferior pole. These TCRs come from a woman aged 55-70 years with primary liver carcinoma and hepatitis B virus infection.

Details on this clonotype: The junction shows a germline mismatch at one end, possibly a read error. The CDR3 region has the DNA TGTGCCAGCAGTATCTCTGGGACCAACGTCCTGACTTTC. Protein: CASSISGTNVLTF. The chain is built from TRBV12-3 or TRBV12-4 and TRBJ2-6, with D unclear. CDR3 length: 13 residues.

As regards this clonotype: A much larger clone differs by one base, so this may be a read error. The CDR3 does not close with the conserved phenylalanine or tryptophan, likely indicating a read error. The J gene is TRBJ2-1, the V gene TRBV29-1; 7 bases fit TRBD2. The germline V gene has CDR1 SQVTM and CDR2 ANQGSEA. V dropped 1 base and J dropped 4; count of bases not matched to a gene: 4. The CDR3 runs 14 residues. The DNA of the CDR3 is TGCAGCGTTGAAGTATCTAGCGGTTACAATGAGCAGTTCCTC. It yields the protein CSVEVSSGYNEQFL.

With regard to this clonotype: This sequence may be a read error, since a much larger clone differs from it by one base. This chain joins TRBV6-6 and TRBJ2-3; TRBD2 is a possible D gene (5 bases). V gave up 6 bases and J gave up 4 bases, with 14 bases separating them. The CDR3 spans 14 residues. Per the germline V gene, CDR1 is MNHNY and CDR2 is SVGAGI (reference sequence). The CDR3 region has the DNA TGTGCCAGCAGACGCTGGGTCGGGGCAGATACGCAGTATTTT. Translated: CASRRWVGADTQYF.

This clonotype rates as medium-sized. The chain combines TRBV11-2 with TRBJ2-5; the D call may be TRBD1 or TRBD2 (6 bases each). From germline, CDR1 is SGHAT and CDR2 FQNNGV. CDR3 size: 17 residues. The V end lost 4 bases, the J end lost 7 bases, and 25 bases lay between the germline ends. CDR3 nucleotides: TGTGCCAGCAGCTCTGAAGGGGGTGTCTGGGGGGCAACGACCCAGTACTTC. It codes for CASSSEGGVWGATTQYF.

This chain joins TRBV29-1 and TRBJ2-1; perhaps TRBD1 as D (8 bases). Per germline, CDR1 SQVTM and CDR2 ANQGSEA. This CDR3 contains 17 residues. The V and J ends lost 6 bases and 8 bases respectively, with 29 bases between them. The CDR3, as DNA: TGCAGCGTCACCAGGGGGCTTGCGGGAGCGTCCATGGATGAGCAGTTCTTC. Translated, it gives CSVTRGLAGASMDEQFF.